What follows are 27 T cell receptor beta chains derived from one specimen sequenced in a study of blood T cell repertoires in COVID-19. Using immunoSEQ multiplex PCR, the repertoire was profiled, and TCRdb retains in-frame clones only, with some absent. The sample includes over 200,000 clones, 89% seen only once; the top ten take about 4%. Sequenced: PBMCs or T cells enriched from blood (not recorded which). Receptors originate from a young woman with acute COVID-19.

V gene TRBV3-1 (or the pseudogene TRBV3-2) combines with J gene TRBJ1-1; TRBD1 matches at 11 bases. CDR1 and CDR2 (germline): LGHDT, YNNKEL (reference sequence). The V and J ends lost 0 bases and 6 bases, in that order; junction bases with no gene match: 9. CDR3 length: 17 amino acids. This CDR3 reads CASSQDSPDRGRSEAFF. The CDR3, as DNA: TGTGCCAGCAGCCAAGATTCTCCGGACAGGGGGCGGTCTGAAGCTTTCTTT.

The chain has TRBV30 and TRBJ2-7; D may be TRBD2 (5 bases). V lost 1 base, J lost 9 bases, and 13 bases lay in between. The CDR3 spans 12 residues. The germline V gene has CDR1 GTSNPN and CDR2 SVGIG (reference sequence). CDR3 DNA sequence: TGTGCCTGGAGTGGAAGGGAGCGTCGGCAGTACTTC. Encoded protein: CAWSGRERRQYF.

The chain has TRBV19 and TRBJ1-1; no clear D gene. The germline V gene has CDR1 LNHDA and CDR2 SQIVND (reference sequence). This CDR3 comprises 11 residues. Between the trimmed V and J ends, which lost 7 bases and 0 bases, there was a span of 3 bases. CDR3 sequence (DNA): TGTGCCAGTACATTGAACACTGAAGCTTTCTTT. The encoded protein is CASTLNTEAFF.

The CDR3 region has the DNA TGTGCCAGCAGTAAGGGCGGGAACTATGGCTACACCTTC. Encoded protein: CASSKGGNYGYTF. This chain connects TRBV28 to TRBJ1-2, with D uncertain. This CDR3 region has 13 residues. Germline CDR1 is MDHEN and CDR2 is SYDVKM. Trimming left V 5 bases short and J 2 bases short, with 9 bases between.

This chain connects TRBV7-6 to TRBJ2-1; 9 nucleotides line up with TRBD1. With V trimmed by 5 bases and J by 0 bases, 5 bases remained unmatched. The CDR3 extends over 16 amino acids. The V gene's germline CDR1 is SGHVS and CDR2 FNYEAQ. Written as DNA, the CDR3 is TGTGCCAGCAGCCTCCGGACAGGGGACTCCTACAATGAGCAGTTCTTC. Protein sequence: CASSLRTGDSYNEQFF. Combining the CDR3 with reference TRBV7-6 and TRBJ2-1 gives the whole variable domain GAGVSQSPRYKVTKRGQDVALRCDPISGHVSLYWYRQALGQGPEFLTYFNYEAQQDKSGLPNDRFSAERPEGSISTLTIQRTEQRDSAMYRCASSLRTGDSYNEQFFGPGTRLTVL.

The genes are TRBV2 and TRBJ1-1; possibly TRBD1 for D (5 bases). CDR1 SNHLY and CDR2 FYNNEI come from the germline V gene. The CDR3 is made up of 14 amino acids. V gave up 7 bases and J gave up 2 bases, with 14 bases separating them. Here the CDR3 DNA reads TGTGCCAGCAAGCTGATGACAGATAACACTGAAGCTTTCTTT. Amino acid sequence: CASKLMTDNTEAFF.

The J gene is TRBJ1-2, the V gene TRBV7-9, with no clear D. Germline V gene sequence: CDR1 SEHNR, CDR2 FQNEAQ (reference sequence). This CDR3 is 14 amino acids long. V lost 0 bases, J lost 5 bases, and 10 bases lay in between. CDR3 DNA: TGTGCCAGCAGCTTAGCTTTGCCAGTTTATGGCTACACCTTC. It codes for CASSLALPVYGYTF.

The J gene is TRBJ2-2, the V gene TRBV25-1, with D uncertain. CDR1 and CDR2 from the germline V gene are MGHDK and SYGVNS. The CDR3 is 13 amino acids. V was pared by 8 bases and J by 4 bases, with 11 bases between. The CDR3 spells CASGGRSTGELFF. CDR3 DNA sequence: TGTGCCAGCGGCGGAAGGAGCACCGGGGAGCTGTTTTTT.

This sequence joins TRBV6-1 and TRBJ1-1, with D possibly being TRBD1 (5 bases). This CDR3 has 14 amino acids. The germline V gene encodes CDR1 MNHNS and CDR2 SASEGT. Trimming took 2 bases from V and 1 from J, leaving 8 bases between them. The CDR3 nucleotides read TGTGCCAGCAGTGAACCAGGGCGGAACACTGAAGCTTTCTTT. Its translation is CASSEPGRNTEAFF.

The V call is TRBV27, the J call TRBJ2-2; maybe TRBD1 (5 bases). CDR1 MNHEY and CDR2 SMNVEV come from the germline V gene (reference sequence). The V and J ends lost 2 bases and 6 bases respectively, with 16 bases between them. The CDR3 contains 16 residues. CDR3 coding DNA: TGTGCCAGCAGTTTAAGGTTTCCAGGGAATCCCGGGGAGCTGTTTTTT. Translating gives CASSLRFPGNPGELFF.

Here the CDR3 reads CASSLRTGVAGYTF. In DNA form, the CDR3 reads TGTGCCAGCAGTTTAAGGACAGGGGTCGCTGGCTACACCTTC. V is TRBV28 and J is TRBJ1-2, with 9 bases aligning to TRBD1. The CDR3 contains 14 residues. CDR1 is MDHEN and CDR2 is SYDVKM in the germline V gene. Trimming at V came to 2 bases and at J to 7 bases, leaving 5 bases not matched to a gene.

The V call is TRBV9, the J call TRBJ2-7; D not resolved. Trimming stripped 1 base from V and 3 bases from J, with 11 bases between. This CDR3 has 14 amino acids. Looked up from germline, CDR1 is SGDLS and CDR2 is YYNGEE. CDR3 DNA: TGTGCCAGCAGCGTAAAATACGGTAACTACGAGCAGTACTTC. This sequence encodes CASSVKYGNYEQYF.

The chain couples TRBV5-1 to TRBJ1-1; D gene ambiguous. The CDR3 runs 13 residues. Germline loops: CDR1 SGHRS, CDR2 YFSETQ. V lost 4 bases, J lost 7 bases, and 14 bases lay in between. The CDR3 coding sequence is TGCGCCAGCAGCCCTTCCACGTTAGTTGAAGCTTTCTTT. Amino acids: CASSPSTLVEAFF. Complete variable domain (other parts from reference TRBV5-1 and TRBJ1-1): KAGVTQTPRYLIKTRGQQVTLSCSPISGHRSVSWYQQTPGQGLQFLFEYFSETQRNKGNFPGRFSGRQFSNSRSEMNVSTLELGDSALYLCASSPSTLVEAFFGQGTRLTVV.

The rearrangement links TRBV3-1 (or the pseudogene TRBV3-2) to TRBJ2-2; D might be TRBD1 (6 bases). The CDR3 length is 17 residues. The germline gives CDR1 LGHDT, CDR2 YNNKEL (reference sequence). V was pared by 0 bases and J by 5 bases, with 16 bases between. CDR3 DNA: TGTGCCAGCAGCCAAGATTTGGGGGCTCGATGGACCGGGGAGCTGTTTTTT. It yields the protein CASSQDLGARWTGELFF.

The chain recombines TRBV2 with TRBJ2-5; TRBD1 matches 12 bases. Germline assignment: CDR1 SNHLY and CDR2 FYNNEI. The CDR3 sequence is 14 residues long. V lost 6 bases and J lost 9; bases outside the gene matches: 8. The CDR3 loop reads CASSPTGTGGAQYF. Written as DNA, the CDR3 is TGTGCCAGCAGCCCAACCGGGACAGGGGGCGCCCAGTACTTC.

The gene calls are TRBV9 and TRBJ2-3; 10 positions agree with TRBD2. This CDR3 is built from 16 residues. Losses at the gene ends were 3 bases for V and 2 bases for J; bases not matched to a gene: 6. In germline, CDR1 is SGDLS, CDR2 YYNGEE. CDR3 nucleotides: TGTGCCAGCAGCGCGACTAGCGGGCTGGTCACAGATACGCAGTATTTT. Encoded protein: CASSATSGLVTDTQYF.

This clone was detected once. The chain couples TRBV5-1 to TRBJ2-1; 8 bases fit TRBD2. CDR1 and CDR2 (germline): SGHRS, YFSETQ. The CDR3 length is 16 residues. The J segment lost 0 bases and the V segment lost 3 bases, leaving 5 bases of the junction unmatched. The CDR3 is CASSSVAGSSYNEQFF. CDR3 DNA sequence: TGCGCCAGCAGCTCTGTAGCGGGGAGCTCCTACAATGAGCAGTTCTTC.

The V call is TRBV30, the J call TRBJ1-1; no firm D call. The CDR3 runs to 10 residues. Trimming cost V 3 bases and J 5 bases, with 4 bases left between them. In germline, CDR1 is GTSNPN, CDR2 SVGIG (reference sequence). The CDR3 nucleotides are TGTGCCTGGAGCTATACTGAAGCTTTCTTT. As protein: CAWSYTEAFF.

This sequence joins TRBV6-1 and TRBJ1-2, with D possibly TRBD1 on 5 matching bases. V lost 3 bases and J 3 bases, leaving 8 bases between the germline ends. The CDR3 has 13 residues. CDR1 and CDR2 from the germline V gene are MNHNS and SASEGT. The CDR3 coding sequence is TGTGCCAGCAGTGAGGACAACCACTATGGCTACACCTTC. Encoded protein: CASSEDNHYGYTF.

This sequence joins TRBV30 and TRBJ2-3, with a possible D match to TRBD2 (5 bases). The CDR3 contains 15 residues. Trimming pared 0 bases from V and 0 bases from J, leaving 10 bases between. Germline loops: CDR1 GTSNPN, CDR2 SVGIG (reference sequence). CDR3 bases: TGTGCCTGGAGTGTAGCCGGGGATAGCACAGATACGCAGTATTTT. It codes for CAWSVAGDSTDTQYF.

The CDR3 region is CASSLGTGGGDTQYF. The CDR3 DNA follows: TGTGCCAGCAGCTTGGGGACAGGGGGTGGAGATACGCAGTATTTT. The chain carries TRBV5-6 and TRBJ2-3; 10 bases agree with TRBD1. The CDR3 is made up of 15 amino acids. The germline CDR1 and CDR2 sequences are SGHDT and YYEEEE. The ends lost 0 bases at V and 5 bases at J; junction bases unmatched: 3.

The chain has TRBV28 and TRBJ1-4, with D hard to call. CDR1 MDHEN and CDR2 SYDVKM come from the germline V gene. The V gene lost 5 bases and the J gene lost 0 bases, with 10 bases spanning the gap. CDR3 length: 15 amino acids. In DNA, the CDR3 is TGTGCCAGCAGTGCGATGTTTGCAACTAATGAAAAACTGTTTTTT. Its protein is CASSAMFATNEKLFF.

CDR3 in amino acids: CASTPRGGPYEQYF. CDR3 nucleotide sequence: TGTGCCAGCACCCCCCGGGGGGGCCCCTACGAGCAGTACTTC. This rearrangement joins TRBV27 to TRBJ2-7, with 8 bases identical to TRBD2. V lost 7 bases, J lost 2 bases, and 7 bases stayed unmatched. CDR3 length: 14 residues. Germline V CDR1 and CDR2: MNHEY, SMNVEV (reference sequence).

The DNA for the CDR3 is TGTGCCAGCAGCCAAGCGGCACTACCTAGCACAGATACGCAGTATTTT. This gives the protein CASSQAALPSTDTQYF. The J gene is TRBJ2-3, the V gene TRBV3-1 (or the pseudogene TRBV3-2), with D uncertain. The V gene's germline CDR1 is LGHDT and CDR2 YNNKEL (reference sequence). V was trimmed by 1 base and J by 0 bases, leaving 11 bases between them. The CDR3 covers 16 residues.

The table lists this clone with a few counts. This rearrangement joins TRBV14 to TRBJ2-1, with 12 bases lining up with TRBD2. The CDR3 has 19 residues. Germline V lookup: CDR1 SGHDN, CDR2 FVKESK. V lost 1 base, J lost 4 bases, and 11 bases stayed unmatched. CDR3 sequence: CASSQASLAGGPRYNEQFF. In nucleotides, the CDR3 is TGTGCCAGCAGCCAAGCCTCGCTAGCGGGGGGGCCTAGATACAATGAGCAGTTCTTC.

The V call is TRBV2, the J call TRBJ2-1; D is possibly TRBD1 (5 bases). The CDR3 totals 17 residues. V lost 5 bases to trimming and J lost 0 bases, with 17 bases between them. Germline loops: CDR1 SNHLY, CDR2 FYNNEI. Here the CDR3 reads CASSPRQPQSSYNEQFF. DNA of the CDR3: TGTGCCAGCAGTCCCCGACAGCCCCAAAGCTCCTACAATGAGCAGTTCTTC.

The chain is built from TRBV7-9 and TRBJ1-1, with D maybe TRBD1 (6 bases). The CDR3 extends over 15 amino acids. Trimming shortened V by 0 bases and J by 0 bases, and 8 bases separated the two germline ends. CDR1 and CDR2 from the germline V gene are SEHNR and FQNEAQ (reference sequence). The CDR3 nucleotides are TGTGCCAGCAGCTTAGCGCGGACAGTGAACACTGAAGCTTTCTTT. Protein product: CASSLARTVNTEAFF.